These 23 T cell receptor beta chains originate from one sample sequenced in a study of blood T cell repertoires in COVID-19. Here immunoSEQ multiplex PCR was the method, and the copy in TCRdb shows in-frame clones only, minus some. The sample yields 200,000 to 250,000 clones, 84% seen once. Sequences were obtained from PBMCs or T cells enriched from blood (not recorded which). These receptors were collected from a woman in her thirties or forties who had recovered from COVID-19.

The V call is TRBV5-6, the J call TRBJ1-6, with 7 bases identical to TRBD1. The V and J ends lost 5 bases and 6 bases, in that order; junction bases with no gene match: 5. Germline V CDR1 and CDR2: SGHDT, YYEEEE. The CDR3 runs to 14 residues. In DNA, the CDR3 is TGTGCCAGCAGTTTAGACAGGGTTAATTCACCCCTCCACTTT. Protein sequence: CASSLDRVNSPLHF.

V and J are TRBV10-1 and TRBJ1-4; D is possibly TRBD1 (5 bases). V was cut by 0 bases and J by 3 bases, with 5 bases left in between. CDR3 length: 14 residues. Looked up from germline, CDR1 is WNHNN and CDR2 is SYGVQD (reference sequence). As DNA, the CDR3 is TGCGCCAGCAGTGAGTCGGGGCCTAATGAAAAACTGTTTTTT. This gives the protein CASSESGPNEKLFF.

This clone was seen once. The gene calls are TRBV28 and TRBJ1-1; 8 bases fit TRBD1. The V segment lost 5 bases and the J segment 10 bases; nucleotides outside the gene matches: 9. Germline CDR1 MDHEN, CDR2 SYDVKM. The CDR3 sequence is 13 residues long. CDR3 DNA sequence: TGTGCCAGCAGTATCCGGGACAGGTCTTTAGCTTTCTTT. It translates to CASSIRDRSLAFF.

The J gene is TRBJ2-5, the V gene TRBV30; tentatively, D is TRBD1 (5 bases). The length of the CDR3 is 14 residues. The germline gives CDR1 GTSNPN, CDR2 SVGIG (reference sequence). Trimming pared 1 base from V and 1 base from J, leaving 10 bases between. CDR3 protein: CAWSEGQVQETQYF. CDR3 DNA sequence: TGTGCCTGGAGTGAAGGACAAGTCCAAGAGACCCAGTACTTC.

This clone was observed once. This rearrangement joins TRBV5-8 to TRBJ1-1; D possibly corresponds to TRBD1 (5 bases). CDR1 and CDR2 from the germline V gene are SGHTS and YDEGEE. The CDR3 is 14 residues long. V was pared by 0 bases and J by 3 bases, with 9 bases between. In DNA form, the CDR3 reads TGTGCCAGCAGCTTGGAAGGGGCTCACACTGAAGCTTTCTTT. It encodes CASSLEGAHTEAFF.

This clone was counted a single time. The chain carries TRBV19 and TRBJ1-1, with D unresolved. This CDR3 comprises 16 residues. Germline CDR1 and CDR2: LNHDA and SQIVND (reference sequence). Between the trimmed V and J ends, which lost 5 bases and 3 bases, there was a span of 19 bases. The chain's CDR3 is CASSSRGRFLDTEAFF. CDR3 sequence (DNA): TGTGCCAGTAGTTCAAGAGGGAGGTTCTTGGACACTGAAGCTTTCTTT.

The chain employs TRBV4-1 and TRBJ1-2, with TRBD1 as a possible D gene (6 bases). The CDR3 contains 16 residues. Looked up from germline, CDR1 is MGHRA and CDR2 is YSYEKL. V was clipped by 0 bases and J by 2 bases, with 13 bases between them. CDR3 sequence reads: CASSQDQGGGNYGYTF. The CDR3 nucleotides are TGCGCCAGCAGCCAAGATCAGGGAGGGGGGAACTATGGCTACACCTTC.

CDR3 amino acids: CAISESGRGNQPQHF. The CDR3 DNA reads as TGTGCCATCAGTGAGTCTGGGAGAGGCAATCAGCCCCAGCATTTT. The genes are TRBV10-3 and TRBJ1-5; no clear D gene. The germline V gene encodes CDR1 ENHRY and CDR2 SYGVKD. The CDR3 consists of 15 residues. V was shortened by 0 bases and J by 2 bases, with 8 bases between the two germline ends.

The sample holds one count of this clone. This chain uses TRBV10-3 with TRBJ2-5; 10 positions match TRBD2. This CDR3 spans 15 amino acids. V shed 3 bases and J 4 bases; nucleotides not matched to a gene: 5. The germline V gene encodes CDR1 ENHRY and CDR2 SYGVKD. DNA of the CDR3: TGTGCCATCAGTGATAAGCGGGAGGGCCGAGAGACCCAGTACTTC. It translates to CAISDKREGRETQYF.

V usage is TRBV20-1 and J usage is TRBJ2-7, with 13 bases lining up with TRBD2. With V trimmed by 3 bases and J by 3 bases, 5 bases remained unmatched. The germline CDR1 and CDR2 sequences are DFQATT and SNEGSKA (reference sequence). The CDR3 has 15 amino acids. CDR3 loop: CSASIGLAGVYEQYF. The CDR3 DNA is TGCAGTGCTAGTATCGGACTAGCGGGAGTCTACGAGCAGTACTTC.

The CDR3 DNA reads TGTGCCAGCAGCTTAGGGCCGGGACTAGCGGGAGGAGGCGCCTACAATGAGCAGTTCTTC. Translation: CASSLGPGLAGGGAYNEQFF. The V and J genes are TRBV7-8 and TRBJ2-1; 15 nucleotides align to TRBD2. With V trimmed by 1 base and J by 2 bases, 9 bases remained unmatched. Germline CDR1 SGHVS, CDR2 FQNEAQ. The CDR3 runs to 20 residues.

The chain is built from TRBV19 and TRBJ1-5, with D maybe TRBD1 (5 bases). Per germline, CDR1 LNHDA and CDR2 SQIVND (reference sequence). The CDR3 runs 16 residues. Trimming removed 6 bases at V and 1 base at J, with 16 bases between. In DNA, the CDR3 is TGTGCCAGTAGCGCGGGGCCAGTCCGGAGCAATCAGCCCCAGCATTTT. Translation gives CASSAGPVRSNQPQHF.

This chain links TRBV5-8 with TRBJ2-1; D might be TRBD1 (6 bases). Germline V CDR1 and CDR2: SGHTS, YDEGEE. CDR3 length: 14 residues. Trimming shortened V by 3 bases and J by 8 bases, and 15 bases separated the two germline ends. The CDR3 loop is CASSWDRDTDEQFF. For the CDR3, the DNA is TGTGCCAGCAGCTGGGACCGGGACACCGATGAGCAGTTCTTC.

V and J are TRBV7-8 and TRBJ2-1, with D maybe TRBD2 (5 bases). CDR1 and CDR2 from the germline V gene are SGHVS and FQNEAQ. V lost 5 bases and J 6 bases, leaving 20 bases between the germline ends. CDR3 length equals 16 residues. The CDR3 region has the DNA TGTGCCAGCAGCCTCTGGGCTCAGCGGATTGTCAATGAGCAGTTCTTC. Its protein is CASSLWAQRIVNEQFF. The full variable domain, its missing parts supplied by reference TRBV7-8 and TRBJ2-1, is GAGVSQSPRYKVAKRGQDVALRCDPISGHVSLFWYQQALGQGPEFLTYFQNEAQLDKSGLPSDRFFAERPEGSVSTLKIQRTQQEDSAVYLCASSLWAQRIVNEQFFGPGTRLTVL.

This chain joins TRBV7-3 and TRBJ1-1; 7 bases are a match to TRBD1. The J segment lost 4 bases and the V segment lost 5 bases, leaving 4 bases of the junction unmatched. CDR1 SGHTA and CDR2 FQGTGA come from the germline V gene. CDR3 length: 13 residues. In DNA form, the CDR3 reads TGTGCCAGCAGCACTCAGGGGGGCACTGAAGCTTTCTTT. Translated, it gives CASSTQGGTEAFF.

The CDR3: CASSLGGQGNYEQYF. The DNA of the CDR3 is TGTGCCAGCAGCTTAGGGGGACAGGGGAACTACGAGCAGTACTTC. The V gene is TRBV11-2, the J gene TRBJ2-7, with 10 nucleotides matching TRBD1. Germline V gene sequence: CDR1 SGHAT, CDR2 FQNNGV. The CDR3 contains 15 residues. V lost 1 base and J lost 3; bases outside the gene matches: 3.

The gene calls are TRBV4-2 and TRBJ2-2, with 7 bases identical to TRBD1. Germline V CDR1 and CDR2: LGHNA, YNFKEQ. This CDR3 contains 15 residues. Trimming removed 0 bases from V and 9 bases from J; junction bases left unmatched: 7. CDR3 nucleotide sequence: TGTGCCAGCAGCCAAGAGACAGGGCGTTGGCGGGAGCTGTTTTTT. Its protein product is CASSQETGRWRELFF.

This rearrangement joins TRBV3-1 (or the pseudogene TRBV3-2) to TRBJ1-1, with 7 nucleotides matching TRBD1. Per the germline V gene, CDR1 is LGHDT and CDR2 is YNNKEL (reference sequence). Germline trimming cut 4 bases from V and 4 bases from J; bases unmatched to any gene: 9. The CDR3 loop spans 15 amino acids. The CDR3 protein is CASSLAGGLGTEAFF. DNA for the CDR3: TGTGCCAGCAGCCTCGCAGGGGGATTGGGCACTGAAGCTTTCTTT.

The chain links TRBV2 to TRBJ1-5; D might be TRBD1 (6 bases). This CDR3 has 16 residues. CDR1 and CDR2 (germline): SNHLY, FYNNEI. V lost 5 bases and J 6 bases, leaving 20 bases between the germline ends. The CDR3: CASSSSGQYRGQPQHF. The DNA of the CDR3 is TGTGCCAGCAGTAGTTCGGGACAATATCGCGGTCAGCCCCAGCATTTT.

The CDR3 DNA follows: TGTGCCTGGAGAGAGGGGGTCAATCAGCCCCAGCATTTT. Protein sequence: CAWREGVNQPQHF. V is TRBV30 and J is TRBJ1-5; D is perhaps TRBD1 (6 bases). The CDR3 contains 13 residues. V was clipped by 3 bases and J by 3 bases, with 9 bases between them. The germline V gene has CDR1 GTSNPN and CDR2 SVGIG (reference sequence).

This clone was detected once. This chain connects TRBV27 to TRBJ2-7; 8 nucleotides line up with TRBD1. Germline V gene sequence: CDR1 MNHEY, CDR2 SMNVEV (reference sequence). Unmatched junction bases numbered 6, after V lost 6 bases and J lost 2 bases. The CDR3 loop spans 14 amino acids. CDR3 amino acids: CASSTRQGTYEQYF. The CDR3 DNA sequence: TGTGCCAGCAGCACCCGACAGGGGACCTACGAGCAGTACTTC.

The chain uses TRBV7-9 and TRBJ2-1, with TRBD1 matching over 9 bases. The CDR3 contains 17 residues. The V and J ends lost 5 bases and 4 bases, in that order; junction bases with no gene match: 12. Germline V gives CDR1 SEHNR, CDR2 FQNEAQ (reference sequence). DNA for the CDR3: TGTGCCAGCAGCGGACGTAGGGGGACAGGGACTTACAATGAGCAGTTCTTC. This codes for CASSGRRGTGTYNEQFF.

In its sample, this clone was seen once. This chain uses TRBV3-1 (or the pseudogene TRBV3-2) with TRBJ1-4; D is perhaps TRBD1 (6 bases). CDR1 is LGHDT, CDR2 YNNKEL, per germline (reference sequence). V lost 6 bases and J lost 7, with 15 bases in between. The CDR3 is 14 amino acids. Here the CDR3 reads CASSLSVGGEKLFF. The CDR3 bases are TGTGCCAGCAGTCTCAGTGTAGGGGGTGAAAAACTGTTTTTT.